The 10 T cell receptor beta chains below come from one sample, sequenced in a study of control samples from healthy donors and cancer patients (dated by TCRdb to the early 2020s). Library preparation used the immunoSEQ multiplex PCR assay. TCRdb re-hosts the immuneACCESS table, in-frame sequences only. Its copies lack some clones; in the studies checked, an unresolved V gene accounts for under half of them, and the cause for the rest is not known. The sample includes roughly 100,000 clones, with 70% to 90% observed a single time. 12% to 15% of the sample lies in the top ten. Sequencing used blood. The receptors were sampled from a young man in good health.

The rearrangement joins TRBV10-3 to TRBJ2-2, with TRBD2 identical over 7 bases. The CDR3 spans 15 residues. Unmatched junction bases numbered 5, after V lost 2 bases and J lost 5 bases. Germline V gene lookup returns CDR1 ENHRY and CDR2 SYGVKD. The CDR3 sequence: CAISERAGVTGELFF. The CDR3 DNA sequence: TGTGCCATCAGTGAGCGGGCGGGAGTAACCGGGGAGCTGTTTTTT.

The chain links TRBV9 to TRBJ1-3; D is undetermined. V lost 4 bases and J lost 0, with 11 bases in between. The V gene's germline CDR1 is SGDLS and CDR2 YYNGEE. CDR3 length: 15 amino acids. CDR3: CASSPDVDSGNTIYF. The DNA for the CDR3 is TGTGCCAGCAGCCCCGATGTGGACTCTGGAAACACCATATATTTT.

The V and J genes are TRBV28 and TRBJ1-1; D perhaps matches TRBD1 (5 bases). The V gene lost 6 bases and the J gene lost 10 bases, with 15 bases spanning the gap. This CDR3 region has 12 residues. CDR1 and CDR2 from the germline V gene are MDHEN and SYDVKM. The DNA for the CDR3 is TGTGCCAGCAGCCGACCCGGGGCTGGAGCTTTCTTT. This codes for CASSRPGAGAFF.

The chain joins TRBV27 to TRBJ2-7; 9 bases map to TRBD2. Germline values: CDR1 MNHEY, CDR2 SMNVEV (reference sequence). The CDR3 totals 15 residues. Losses at the gene ends were 7 bases for V and 0 bases for J; bases not matched to a gene: 7. The CDR3 spells CASTLASGNSYEQYF. The CDR3 nucleotides read TGTGCCAGCACCTTGGCTAGCGGGAACTCCTACGAGCAGTACTTC.

V usage is TRBV19 and J usage is TRBJ1-5; 10 positions match TRBD1. The CDR3 consists of 15 residues. Per germline, CDR1 LNHDA and CDR2 SQIVND (reference sequence). The V and J ends lost 3 bases and 1 base, in that order; junction bases with no gene match: 0. As DNA, the CDR3 is TGTGCCAGTAGTATGACAGGGGGCAGCAATCAGCCCCAGCATTTT. Amino acids: CASSMTGGSNQPQHF.

This clone was recorded a few times. The chain carries TRBV11-2 and TRBJ2-7, with TRBD2 identical over 7 bases. Germline CDR1 reads SGHAT; CDR2 reads FQNNGV. The CDR3 totals 14 residues. V shed 3 bases and J 4 bases; nucleotides not matched to a gene: 6. The CDR3 DNA follows: TGTGCCAGCAGCTTCGGCGGGAGTCTATACGAGCAGTACTTC. It codes for CASSFGGSLYEQYF.

The J gene is TRBJ1-4, the V gene TRBV7-9; D is unclear. The CDR3 has 13 amino acids. Germline CDR1 is SEHNR and CDR2 is FQNEAQ (reference sequence). V was shortened by 1 base and J by 7 bases, with 7 bases between the two germline ends. CDR3 bases: TGTGCCAGCAGCTTAGGCGATGGTGAAAAACTGTTTTTT. Translating gives CASSLGDGEKLFF.

V and J are TRBV21-1 and TRBJ2-1; the table assigns TRBD2, which was not confirmed against the DNA. TRBV21-1 is a known pseudogene. The CDR3 is made up of 16 amino acids. The DNA of the CDR3 is TGTGCCAGCAGCAAACGTAGAACTAGGGATTCCTATGAGCAGTTCTTC. Its protein is CASSKRRTRDSYEQFF.

The chain combines TRBV5-1 with TRBJ2-2; no firm D call. Germline lookup yields CDR1 SGHRS and CDR2 YFSETQ. The V end lost 0 bases, the J end lost 3 bases, and 9 bases lay between the germline ends. The CDR3 spans 15 residues. The CDR3 bases are TGCGCCAGCAGCTTGGGGCAGCCCCACACCGGGGAGCTGTTTTTT. As protein: CASSLGQPHTGELFF. Full variable domain (outside the CDR3, taken from reference TRBV5-1 and TRBJ2-2): KAGVTQTPRYLIKTRGQQVTLSCSPISGHRSVSWYQQTPGQGLQFLFEYFSETQRNKGNFPGRFSGRQFSNSRSEMNVSTLELGDSALYLCASSLGQPHTGELFFGEGSRLTVL.

This clone has a handful of counts. This chain links TRBV27 with TRBJ2-2; D is possibly TRBD2 (5 bases). Trimming removed 8 bases at V and 7 bases at J, with 14 bases between. This CDR3 contains 13 residues. CDR1 MNHEY and CDR2 SMNVEV come from the germline V gene (reference sequence). The CDR3 protein is CASGNIGGGELFF. Here the CDR3 DNA reads TGTGCCAGCGGAAACATAGGAGGCGGGGAGCTGTTTTTT.